The 3 T cell receptor beta chains presented below share a single source sample, sequenced in a study of blood T cell repertoires in COVID-19. Clones were sequenced by immunoSEQ multiplex PCR, and TCRdb holds only the in-frame ones, with some missing. The profile shows tens of thousands of clones, about nine tenths of them singletons. The sequenced sample was peripheral blood. These TCRs come from a human donor in a cohort sampled during active COVID-19.

The V and J genes are TRBV9 and TRBJ2-3; D unclear. Germline assignment: CDR1 SGDLS and CDR2 YYNGEE. Trimming stripped 3 bases from V and 0 bases from J, with 8 bases between. The CDR3 is made up of 14 amino acids. The chain's CDR3 is CASSAVPSTDTQYF. The CDR3 DNA is TGTGCCAGCAGCGCCGTCCCTAGCACAGATACGCAGTATTTT.

The V gene is TRBV19, the J gene TRBJ1-4, with TRBD1 identical over 11 bases. Germline CDR1 and CDR2: LNHDA and SQIVND (reference sequence). The V gene end was trimmed by 3 bases and the J gene end by 3 bases; junction bases not matched to a gene: 9. This CDR3 contains 18 residues. Here the CDR3 DNA reads TGTGCCAGTAGTATCCGGACAGGGGGCCAAAGGGCTAATGAAAAACTGTTTTTT. Its translation: CASSIRTGGQRANEKLFF.

The chain carries TRBV7-6 and TRBJ1-1; D remains unclear. From germline, CDR1 is SGHVS and CDR2 FNYEAQ. Between the trimmed V and J ends, which lost 3 bases and 4 bases, there was a span of 12 bases. This CDR3 has 14 amino acids. The CDR3 loop reads CASSLGGGITEAFF. The CDR3 DNA reads TGTGCCAGCAGCTTGGGTGGAGGTATCACTGAAGCTTTCTTT.